This T cell receptor beta chain was captured in a study of cytomegalovirus exposure and HLA in healthy donors. Study at large: Falling in the Caucasian-associated ancestry cluster were 65% to 90% of around 370 genotyped donors.

It was with 60 Vbeta and 13 Jbeta primers that the PCR ran. Method: immunoSEQ multiplex PCR; TCRdb's copy keeps in-frame clones and lacks some. The sample shows 150,000 to 200,000 clones, approximately 80% of them seen only once. This clone was picked up a small number of times. What it binds is not known. The V gene's germline CDR1 is SGHNT and CDR2 YYREEE (reference sequence). V lost 5 bases and J lost 0; bases outside the gene matches: 11. CDR3 length equals 18 residues. Broader study findings: Cytomegalovirus status was reportedly diagnosed by the classifier with high specificity and sensitivity.

The receptor was isolated from a man aged 18 to 30 in good health and CMV-seronegative. The V call is TRBV5-4, the J call TRBJ2-6, with 7 positions matching TRBD1. Sequencing was performed on PBMCs. CDR3 loop: CASRVTGFSSSGANVLTF. CDR3 coding DNA: TGTGCCAGCAGGGTGACAGGGTTTAGCTCCTCTGGGGCCAACGTCCTGACTTTC.